The 9 T cell receptor beta chains reported below all come from one sample, sequenced in a study of blood T cell repertoires in COVID-19. The table came from immunoSEQ multiplex PCR; TCRdb's copy has only in-frame clones and leaves some out. Here the sample spans more than 100,000 clones, around 90% being singletons. Material for sequencing was peripheral blood. Receptors were obtained from a woman between 55 and 75 years old with COVID-19, enrolled during active disease.

The gene calls are TRBV5-6 and TRBJ1-6; TRBD1 aligns across 11 bases. Germline V lookup: CDR1 SGHDT, CDR2 YYEEEE. Trimming took 4 bases from V and 9 from J; bases not matched to a gene: 6. The CDR3 length is 15 residues. CDR3 in amino acids: CASSKGQGAGSPLHF. The CDR3 DNA is TGTGCCAGCAGCAAAGGACAGGGGGCAGGTTCACCCCTCCACTTT.

Points on this clone: The germline gene is not matched at one end of the junction; a read error may be the cause. The chain joins TRBV6-2 or TRBV6-3 to TRBJ2-2; a possible D gene is TRBD1 (6 bases). CDR3 size: 15 residues. The germline V gene has CDR1 MNHEY and CDR2 SVGEGT. This CDR3 is CASSNSQGNTGELFF. Written as DNA, the CDR3 is TGTGCCAGCAGTAACTCACAGGGGAACACCGGGGAGCTGTTTTTT.

The J gene is TRBJ2-1, the V gene TRBV27; 13 positions match TRBD2. Germline V gene data show CDR1 as MNHEY and CDR2 as SMNVEV (reference sequence). V gave up 4 bases and J gave up 0 bases; unmatched junction bases: 9. The CDR3 is 19 amino acids. CDR3 bases: TGTGCCAGCAGTTCCCTAGGACTAGCGGGGGCTCTCTCCTACAATGAGCAGTTCTTC. Protein product: CASSSLGLAGALSYNEQFF.

This rearrangement joins TRBV19 to TRBJ1-5; TRBD1 matches 7 bases. The CDR3 contains 17 residues. CDR1 is LNHDA, CDR2 SQIVND, per germline (reference sequence). V lost 3 bases to trimming and J lost 0 bases; unmatched junction nucleotides: 8. CDR3: CASSIVGTVYSNQPQHF. CDR3 coding DNA: TGTGCCAGTAGTATCGTAGGGACAGTTTATAGCAATCAGCCCCAGCATTTT.

This clone showed up just a few times. The rearrangement links TRBV7-2 to TRBJ1-5, with 8 bases matching TRBD1. The CDR3 loop spans 15 amino acids. The germline V gene encodes CDR1 SGHTA and CDR2 FQGNSA. With V trimmed by 1 base and J by 5 bases, 4 bases remained unmatched. This chain's CDR3 is CASSLGTGSHQPQHF. The CDR3, as DNA: TGTGCCAGCAGCTTAGGGACAGGGTCCCATCAGCCCCAGCATTTT.

The chain is built from TRBV3-1 (or the pseudogene TRBV3-2) and TRBJ1-1; no clear D. CDR1 is LGHDT, CDR2 YNNKEL, per germline (reference sequence). Trimming removed 8 bases from V and 0 bases from J, with 13 bases in between. This CDR3 has 14 residues. The CDR3 nucleotides read TGTGCCAGCGGTGCAGCGCTCATGAACACTGAAGCTTTCTTT. Residues: CASGAALMNTEAFF.

The CDR3 region is CASSPPQGIYEQFF. The CDR3 DNA reads TGTGCCAGCAGCCCACCTCAGGGAATCTATGAGCAGTTCTTC. The rearrangement links TRBV27 to TRBJ2-1; D perhaps matches TRBD1 (5 bases). The germline V and J ends were trimmed by 6 bases and 8 bases, with 17 bases remaining between them. Germline CDR1 and CDR2: MNHEY and SMNVEV (reference sequence). The CDR3 has 14 residues.

CDR3 amino acids: CASNRPGDEKLFF. The CDR3 coding sequence is TGTGCCAGCAACCGGCCAGGGGATGAAAAACTGTTTTTT. The genes are TRBV7-2 and TRBJ1-4; D possibly corresponds to TRBD1 (6 bases). Trimming took 7 bases from V and 6 from J, leaving 12 bases between them. Germline V gene sequence: CDR1 SGHTA, CDR2 FQGNSA. The CDR3 has 13 amino acids.

This clone has a single count. The rearrangement joins TRBV9 to TRBJ2-5, with 7 bases fitting TRBD1. Looked up from germline, CDR1 is SGDLS and CDR2 is YYNGEE. J gave up 2 bases and V 3 bases, and 4 bases lay outside the gene matches. CDR3 length equals 14 residues. The CDR3 nucleotides are TGTGCCAGCAGCGCACAGGGGACACAAGAGACCCAGTACTTC. Translation: CASSAQGTQETQYF.